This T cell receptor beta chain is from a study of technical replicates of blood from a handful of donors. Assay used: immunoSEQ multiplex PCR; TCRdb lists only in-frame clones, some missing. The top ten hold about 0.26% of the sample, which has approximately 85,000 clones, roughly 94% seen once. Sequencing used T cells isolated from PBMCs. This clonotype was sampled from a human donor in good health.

The CDR3 protein is CASSFGTGVGGELFF. The CDR3 DNA follows: TGTGCCAGCAGTTTCGGGACAGGGGTAGGCGGGGAGCTGTTTTTT. The chain recombines TRBV27 with TRBJ2-2; 10 nucleotides align to TRBD1. V gave up 3 bases and J gave up 7 bases; unmatched junction bases: 5. Per germline, CDR1 MNHEY and CDR2 SMNVEV (reference sequence). The CDR3 is 15 residues long.